The 31 T cell receptor beta chains listed next were all sequenced from one sample in a study of blood T cell repertoires in COVID-19. Clones were sequenced by immunoSEQ multiplex PCR, and TCRdb holds only the in-frame ones, with some missing. The sample comprises approximately 350,000 clones, approximately 89% of which are singletons, and 2.5% to 4% rests with the top ten. Sequenced material: peripheral blood. These receptors were collected from a young woman who had recovered from COVID-19.

CDR3 region: CASTLRRRTSGRGGDTQYF. In DNA, the CDR3 is TGTGCCAGCACCCTAAGAAGGCGGACTAGCGGGAGGGGGGGAGATACGCAGTATTTT. The rearrangement links TRBV7-8 to TRBJ2-3; the match to TRBD2 covers 15 bases. V was pared by 7 bases and J by 5 bases, with 16 bases of the junction left unmatched. Looked up from germline, CDR1 is SGHVS and CDR2 is FQNEAQ. The CDR3 covers 19 residues.

This chain links TRBV30 with TRBJ2-1; 7 bases line up with TRBD2. V trimming: 1 base; J trimming: 3 bases; junction bases outside the gene matches: 6. CDR3 size: 15 residues. Germline CDR1 and CDR2: GTSNPN and SVGIG (reference sequence). The CDR3 DNA is TGTGCCTGGAGTGGTGCGGGAGCGTTCTACAATGAGCAGTTCTTC. It encodes CAWSGAGAFYNEQFF.

The genes are TRBV15 and TRBJ2-3, with D possibly matching TRBD2 (6 bases). The CDR3 loop spans 16 amino acids. The germline V gene has CDR1 LNHNV and CDR2 YYDKDF (reference sequence). Trimming removed 3 bases from V and 5 bases from J, with 18 bases in between. CDR3 coding DNA: TGTGCCACCAGCAGCGGACTATCCGGGGCTGAAGATACGCAGTATTTT. This codes for CATSSGLSGAEDTQYF. The variable domain in full, completed from reference TRBV15 and TRBJ2-3, reads DAMVIQNPRYQVTQFGKPVTLSCSQTLNHNVMYWYQQKSSQAPKLLFHYYDKDFNNEADTPDNFQSRRPNTSFCFLDIRSPGLGDTAMYLCATSSGLSGAEDTQYFGPGTRLTVL.

In DNA, the CDR3 is TGTGCCAGCAGTACCTCGGTCACAGATACGCAGTATTTT. It codes for CASSTSVTDTQYF. J is TRBJ2-3 and V is TRBV7-9, with D unclear. The germline V gene has CDR1 SEHNR and CDR2 FQNEAQ (reference sequence). This CDR3 is built from 13 residues. Trimming stripped 6 bases from V and 2 bases from J, with 9 bases between.

This clone was detected once. This chain joins TRBV4-3 and TRBJ1-4; a possible D gene is TRBD1 (5 bases). The CDR3 totals 15 residues. From germline, CDR1 is LGHNA and CDR2 YSLEER. Trimming removed 5 bases at V and 0 bases at J, with 10 bases between. The CDR3 DNA is TGCGCCAGCAGCTGGGGCCCAGCAACTAATGAAAAACTGTTTTTT. Translated: CASSWGPATNEKLFF.

V usage is TRBV5-8 and J usage is TRBJ2-1; perhaps TRBD2 as D (5 bases). The CDR3 consists of 14 residues. Germline V lookup: CDR1 SGHTS, CDR2 YDEGEE. V was pared by 1 base and J by 5 bases, with 10 bases between. DNA of the CDR3: TGTGCCAGCAGCTTGTCGTCTAGCAACAATGAGCAGTTCTTC. Its translation is CASSLSSSNNEQFF.

This clone occurred once. This may come from a read error, since a much larger clone is one base off. The chain uses TRBV5-4 and TRBJ1-1; no clear D gene. This CDR3 spans 13 amino acids. Germline V gene lookup returns CDR1 SGHNT and CDR2 YYREEE (reference sequence). V lost 0 bases and J 1 base, leaving 4 bases between the germline ends. CDR3 coding DNA: TGTGCCAGCAGCTTGGACTGGAACACTGAAGCTTTCTTT. Translated, it gives CASSLDWNTEAFF.

The chain is built from TRBV11-2 and TRBJ2-3; maybe TRBD2 (6 bases). The germline V gene has CDR1 SGHAT and CDR2 FQNNGV. Trimming shortened V by 5 bases and J by 0 bases, and 12 bases separated the two germline ends. CDR3 length: 15 residues. The CDR3 loop reads CASSAGLSSTDTQYF. In DNA, the CDR3 is TGTGCCAGCAGCGCGGGACTTTCTAGCACAGATACGCAGTATTTT. The complete variable domain, with remaining parts taken from reference TRBV11-2 and TRBJ2-3, reads EAGVAQSPRYKIIEKRQSVAFWCNPISGHATLYWYQQILGQGPKLLIQFQNNGVVDDSQLPKDRFSAERLKGVDSTLKIQPAKLEDSAVYLCASSAGLSSTDTQYFGPGTRLTVL.

The chain joins TRBV14 to TRBJ2-1, with D tentatively TRBD2 (6 bases). The V gene's germline CDR1 is SGHDN and CDR2 FVKESK. The V end was cut by 1 base, the J end by 0 bases, with 16 bases between. The CDR3 runs 18 residues. This CDR3 is CASSQVRLVPGSYNEQFF. In DNA form, the CDR3 reads TGTGCCAGCAGCCAAGTCCGACTAGTCCCTGGCTCCTACAATGAGCAGTTCTTC.

The rearrangement joins TRBV27 to TRBJ2-3; maybe TRBD2 (6 bases). The CDR3 loop spans 15 amino acids. Germline loops: CDR1 MNHEY, CDR2 SMNVEV (reference sequence). Trimming pared 5 bases from V and 0 bases from J, leaving 12 bases between. This CDR3 reads CASSARTTSTDTQYF. DNA for the CDR3: TGTGCCAGCAGTGCCAGGACTACTAGCACAGATACGCAGTATTTT.

This chain uses TRBV9 with TRBJ2-1; 10 nucleotides agree with TRBD2. Germline loops: CDR1 SGDLS, CDR2 YYNGEE. With V trimmed by 1 base and J by 9 bases, 10 bases remained unmatched. This CDR3 spans 16 amino acids. This CDR3 is CASSVYRLAGVGEQFF. DNA of the CDR3: TGTGCCAGCAGCGTATATCGGCTAGCGGGAGTTGGTGAGCAGTTCTTC.

The chain is built from TRBV2 and TRBJ1-6; no firm D call. The CDR3 runs to 11 residues. In germline, CDR1 is SNHLY, CDR2 FYNNEI. Trimming removed 4 bases from V and 14 bases from J, with 9 bases in between. This CDR3 is CASSVVRSLHF. CDR3 nucleotide sequence: TGTGCCAGCAGTGTTGTCAGGTCCCTCCACTTT.

J is TRBJ1-3 and V is TRBV9; 7 nucleotides agree with TRBD1. Germline V gene data show CDR1 as SGDLS and CDR2 as YYNGEE. The CDR3 sequence is 15 residues long. Trimming took 0 bases from V and 3 from J; bases not matched to a gene: 3. The CDR3 sequence: CASSVGGGLGNTIYF. In nucleotides, the CDR3 is TGTGCCAGCAGCGTAGGAGGGGGCCTTGGAAACACCATATATTTT.

CDR3 in amino acids: CASSFGTDYGYTF. For the CDR3, the DNA is TGTGCCAGCAGCTTCGGGACAGACTATGGCTACACCTTC. The V gene is TRBV11-3, the J gene TRBJ1-2, with 7 bases lining up with TRBD1. Looked up from germline, CDR1 is SGHNT and CDR2 is YENEEA. Trimming cost V 3 bases and J 3 bases; bases outside gene matches: 1. The CDR3 runs to 13 residues. Full variable domain (missing parts from reference TRBV11-3 and TRBJ1-2): EAGVVQSPRYKIIEKKQPVAFWCNPISGHNTLYWYLQNLGQGPELLIRYENEEAVDDSQLPKDRFSAERLKGVDSTLKIQPAELGDSAVYLCASSFGTDYGYTFGSGTRLTVV.

The gene calls are TRBV5-6 and TRBJ2-2; weak D call: TRBD1 (5 bases). Germline-derived CDR1 and CDR2 are SGHDT and YYEEEE. V lost 6 bases, J lost 1 base, and 10 bases lay in between. The CDR3 runs 14 residues. CDR3 sequence reads: CASNPDRNTGELFF. The CDR3 region has the DNA TGTGCCAGCAACCCTGACAGGAACACCGGGGAGCTGTTTTTT.

This rearrangement joins TRBV7-9 to TRBJ1-4, with D maybe TRBD1 (5 bases). In germline, CDR1 is SEHNR, CDR2 FQNEAQ (reference sequence). The V gene lost 3 bases and the J gene lost 4 bases, with 12 bases spanning the gap. This CDR3 comprises 15 residues. This CDR3 is CASSFPAGVNEKLFF. The CDR3 bases are TGTGCCAGCAGCTTTCCTGCGGGGGTTAATGAAAAACTGTTTTTT.

The rearrangement links TRBV5-4 to TRBJ1-2; D unclear. The germline V gene has CDR1 SGHNT and CDR2 YYREEE (reference sequence). The CDR3 spans 14 residues. V shed 0 bases and J shed 3 bases, with 9 bases lying between them. CDR3 in DNA: TGTGCCAGCAGCTTGGAACGGGGTGACTATGGCTACACCTTC. This sequence encodes CASSLERGDYGYTF. Filled out from reference TRBV5-4 and TRBJ1-2, the complete variable domain reads ETGVTQSPTHLIKTRGQQVTLRCSSQSGHNTVSWYQQALGQGPQFIFQYYREEENGRGNFPPRFSGLQFPNYSSELNVNALELDDSALYLCASSLERGDYGYTFGSGTRLTVV.

The J gene is TRBJ2-3, the V gene TRBV29-1; weak D call: TRBD2 (6 bases). This CDR3 has 14 residues. The germline gives CDR1 SQVTM, CDR2 ANQGSEA. V was pared by 7 bases and J by 6 bases, with 20 bases between. CDR3: CSALGTPKSDTQYF. CDR3 DNA sequence: TGCAGCGCACTAGGGACTCCAAAGTCGGATACGCAGTATTTT.

This rearrangement joins TRBV18 to TRBJ2-3; no reliable D call. Germline V gene lookup returns CDR1 KGHSH and CDR2 LQKENI. The CDR3 runs 14 residues. With 3 bases removed from V and 3 bases from J, the gap between germline ends came to 10 bases. CDR3 bases: TGTGCCAGCTCACCCACTATAAATACAGATACGCAGTATTTT. Protein sequence: CASSPTINTDTQYF.

This chain connects TRBV18 to TRBJ1-1, with TRBD1 matching 7 bases. The length of the CDR3 is 15 residues. Looked up from germline, CDR1 is KGHSH and CDR2 is LQKENI. Trimming at V came to 6 bases and at J to 1 base, leaving 8 bases not matched to a gene. CDR3 region: CASSIRQGANTEAFF. The CDR3 bases are TGTGCCAGCTCCATCCGACAGGGAGCGAACACTGAAGCTTTCTTT. Based on the CDR3 plus reference TRBV18 and TRBJ1-1, the full variable domain is NAGVMQNPRHLVRRRGQEARLRCSPMKGHSHVYWYRQLPEEGLKFMVYLQKENIIDESGMPKERFSAEFPKEGPSILRIQQVVRGDSAAYFCASSIRQGANTEAFFGQGTRLTVV.

This chain joins TRBV29-1 and TRBJ2-3; TRBD1 matches at 10 bases. V gave up 6 bases and J gave up 2 bases; unmatched junction bases: 5. The CDR3 is 14 residues long. The germline CDR1 and CDR2 sequences are SQVTM and ANQGSEA. This CDR3 is CSVPGTGDTDTQYF. The CDR3 DNA reads as TGCAGCGTACCCGGGACAGGGGACACAGATACGCAGTATTTT.

The chain combines TRBV5-1 with TRBJ1-1; 9 bases line up with TRBD1. With V trimmed by 4 bases and J by 1 base, 8 bases remained unmatched. CDR1 SGHRS and CDR2 YFSETQ come from the germline V gene. The CDR3 length is 16 residues. The CDR3 nucleotides are TGCGCCAGCAGCGAGCAGACAGGGGGACGGAACACTGAAGCTTTCTTT. Translated: CASSEQTGGRNTEAFF.

The chain is built from TRBV19 and TRBJ2-3, with 15 bases fitting TRBD2. The germline V gene encodes CDR1 LNHDA and CDR2 SQIVND (reference sequence). V shed 5 bases, J shed 1 base, and the junction held 16 bases outside the gene matches. This CDR3 spans 21 amino acids. In nucleotides, the CDR3 is TGTGCCAGTAGTGCCGGGGTAGGACTAGCGGGAGGGTCGACGGGCACAGATACGCAGTATTTT. This encodes CASSAGVGLAGGSTGTDTQYF.

The V and J genes are TRBV4-2 and TRBJ2-2; 9 positions match TRBD2. This CDR3 contains 16 residues. Per the germline V gene, CDR1 is LGHNA and CDR2 is YNFKEQ. Trimming took 0 bases from V and 5 from J; bases not matched to a gene: 4. CDR3 in DNA: TGTGCCAGCAGCCAAGAGGGACTAGCTTTAACCGGGGAGCTGTTTTTT. Translated, it gives CASSQEGLALTGELFF.

This chain links TRBV30 with TRBJ2-2; a weak D match, TRBD2 (5 bases). From germline, CDR1 is GTSNPN and CDR2 SVGIG (reference sequence). The V end was cut by 5 bases, the J end by 4 bases, with 14 bases between. CDR3 length equals 14 residues. The CDR3 reads CAWGGGLATGELFF. In nucleotides, the CDR3 is TGTGCCTGGGGAGGCGGACTGGCCACCGGGGAGCTGTTTTTT.

This clone occurred once. The chain uses TRBV6-2 or TRBV6-3 and TRBJ1-5; D gene ambiguous. Germline V gene sequence: CDR1 MNHEY, CDR2 SVGEGT. The CDR3 is made up of 13 amino acids. Trimming left V 8 bases short and J 1 base short, with 9 bases between. CDR3 sequence reads: CASGRASNQPQHF. CDR3 sequence (DNA): TGTGCCAGCGGCCGGGCAAGCAATCAGCCCCAGCATTTT.

The chain links TRBV7-9 to TRBJ2-2; D ambiguous. Germline V gene sequence: CDR1 SEHNR, CDR2 FQNEAQ (reference sequence). The length of the CDR3 is 13 residues. V was pared by 2 bases and J by 4 bases, with 5 bases between. The CDR3 region is CASSLLFTGELFF. In DNA, the CDR3 is TGTGCCAGCAGCTTACTTTTCACCGGGGAGCTGTTTTTT. The complete variable domain, with remaining parts taken from reference TRBV7-9 and TRBJ2-2, reads DTGVSQNPRHKITKRGQNVTFRCDPISEHNRLYWYRQTLGQGPEFLTYFQNEAQLEKSRLLSDRFSAERPKGSFSTLEIQRTEQGDSAMYLCASSLLFTGELFFGEGSRLTVL.

This clone was seen once. This sequence joins TRBV11-2 and TRBJ1-2, with 11 bases lining up with TRBD1. The V gene end was trimmed by 5 bases and the J gene end by 7 bases; junction bases not matched to a gene: 12. The CDR3 is made up of 16 amino acids. CDR1 SGHAT and CDR2 FQNNGV come from the germline V gene. Written as DNA, the CDR3 is TGTGCCAGCAGCCTCACGGACAGGGGGCGGGGGTTTGGCTACACCTTC. It is translated as CASSLTDRGRGFGYTF. The full variable domain, its missing parts supplied by reference TRBV11-2 and TRBJ1-2, is EAGVAQSPRYKIIEKRQSVAFWCNPISGHATLYWYQQILGQGPKLLIQFQNNGVVDDSQLPKDRFSAERLKGVDSTLKIQPAKLEDSAVYLCASSLTDRGRGFGYTFGSGTRLTVV.

The gene calls are TRBV7-2 and TRBJ2-3; a possible D gene is TRBD2 (6 bases). This CDR3 is built from 15 residues. CDR1 SGHTA and CDR2 FQGNSA come from the germline V gene. Trimming stripped 1 base from V and 3 bases from J, with 11 bases between. The CDR3 sequence: CASSLVGGVTDTQYF. DNA for the CDR3: TGTGCCAGCAGCTTAGTGGGGGGAGTGACAGATACGCAGTATTTT. The variable domain in full, completed from reference TRBV7-2 and TRBJ2-3, reads GAGVSQSPSNKVTEKGKDVELRCDPISGHTALYWYRQSLGQGLEFLIYFQGNSAPDKSGLPSDRFSAERTGGSVSTLTIQRTQQEDSAVYLCASSLVGGVTDTQYFGPGTRLTVL.

This chain joins TRBV27 and TRBJ1-2, with 8 bases lining up with TRBD1. Germline-derived CDR1 and CDR2 are MNHEY and SMNVEV (reference sequence). Unmatched junction bases numbered 9, after V lost 6 bases and J lost 3 bases. There are 15 residues in the CDR3. The CDR3 DNA sequence: TGTGCCAGCAGAACCAGACAGGGGAATTACTATGGCTACACCTTC. Its translation: CASRTRQGNYYGYTF.

This clone came up a few times. The chain is built from TRBV5-8 and TRBJ2-3, with 7 bases that match TRBD2. This CDR3 is 13 amino acids long. Per the germline V gene, CDR1 is SGHTS and CDR2 is YDEGEE. The junction had 6 bases not matched to a gene; V was cut back by 6 bases and J by 5 bases. The CDR3 coding sequence is TGTGCCAGCAAACGGGAGGTTGTAGATACGCAGTATTTT. As protein: CASKREVVDTQYF.